This T cell receptor (beta chain) was identified in a study of shared clonotypes between healthy human individuals. For the study at large: Three plates were used per donor for CD4 naive, three for CD4 memory, two for CD8 naive and one for CD8 memory.

TCRdb's table, derived via immunoSEQ multiplex PCR, lists solely in-frame clones and lacks some. Of around 980,000 clones listed, roughly 74% are singletons. The sample comprised memory CD4+ T cells from PBMCs. The sample's subset: CD45RA-negative fraction. The TCR sequence derives from a man younger than 35 in good health. Some clones in this sample may be carry-over from other donors' samples.

CDR3 nucleotide sequence: TGTGCCAGCAACCTTGGGGGGAACACCGGGGAGCTGTTTTTT. Residues: CASNLGGNTGELFF. The genes are TRBV5-4 and TRBJ2-2; either TRBD1 or TRBD2 may supply D (5 bases each). The germline V gene encodes CDR1 SGHNT and CDR2 YYREEE (reference sequence). This CDR3 has 14 amino acids. V lost 6 bases, J lost 1 base, and 10 bases lay in between. Looking up the rest from reference TRBV5-4 and TRBJ2-2 gives the full variable domain: ETGVTQSPTHLIKTRGQQVTLRCSSQSGHNTVSWYQQALGQGPQFIFQYYREEENGRGNFPPRFSGLQFPNYSSELNVNALELDDSALYLCASNLGGNTGELFFGEGSRLTVL.